The source of this T cell receptor (beta chain) is a study of neoadjuvant anti-PD-1 for oral cavity cancer. Study-level information: Non-progressing patients received a fourth nivolumab dose near day 43, then surgery on days 50-56.

Sequencing was performed with immunoSEQ multiplex PCR; in TCRdb, only in-frame clones are kept and a portion is missing. The sample has 12,000 to 15,000 clones, about 67% seen once; the top ten hold 2% to 2.5%. V gave up 7 bases and J gave up 2 bases; unmatched junction bases: 7. The germline gives CDR1 SGHVS, CDR2 FNYEAQ. This CDR3 is built from 15 residues. This receptor was identified in a person between 40 and 79 years old with oral cavity squamous cell carcinoma. This chain connects TRBV7-6 to TRBJ2-3; TRBD2 matches at 9 bases. The sample consisted of PBMCs, taken before nivolumab (anti-PD-1) treatment. The CDR3, as DNA: TGTGCCAGCATACCGACTAGCGGACCCACAGATACGCAGTATTTT. This codes for CASIPTSGPTDTQYF.